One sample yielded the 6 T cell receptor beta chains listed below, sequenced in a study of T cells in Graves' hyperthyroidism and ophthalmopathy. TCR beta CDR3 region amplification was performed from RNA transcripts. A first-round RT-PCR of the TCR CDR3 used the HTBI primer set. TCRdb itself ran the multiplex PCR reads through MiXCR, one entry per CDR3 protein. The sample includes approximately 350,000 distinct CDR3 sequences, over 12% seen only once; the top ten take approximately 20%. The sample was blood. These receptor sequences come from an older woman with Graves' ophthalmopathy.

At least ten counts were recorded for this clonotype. CDR3: CASSLGWGQVIYGYTF. The CDR3 coding sequence is TGTGCCAGCAGTTTGGGCTGGGGACAGGTGATCTATGGCTACACCTTC. The chain links TRBV12-3 or TRBV12-4 to TRBJ1-2; 8 nucleotides line up with TRBD1. Trimming took 3 bases from V and 4 from J; bases not matched to a gene: 10. The CDR3 is made up of 16 amino acids.

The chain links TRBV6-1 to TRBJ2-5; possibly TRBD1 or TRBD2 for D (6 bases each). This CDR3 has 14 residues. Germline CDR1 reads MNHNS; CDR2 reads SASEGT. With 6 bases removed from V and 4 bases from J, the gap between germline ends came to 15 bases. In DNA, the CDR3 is TGTGCCAGCAGATCTGTGGGGGGCGGAGAGACCCAGTACTTC. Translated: CASRSVGGGETQYF.

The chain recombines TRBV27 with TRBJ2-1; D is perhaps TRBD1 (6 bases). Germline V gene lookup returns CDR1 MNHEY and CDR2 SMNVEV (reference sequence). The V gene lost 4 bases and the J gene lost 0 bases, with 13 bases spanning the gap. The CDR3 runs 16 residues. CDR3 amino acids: CASSSLGASSYNEQFF. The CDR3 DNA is TGTGCCAGCAGTTCGCTGGGGGCTAGCTCCTACAATGAGCAGTTCTTC.

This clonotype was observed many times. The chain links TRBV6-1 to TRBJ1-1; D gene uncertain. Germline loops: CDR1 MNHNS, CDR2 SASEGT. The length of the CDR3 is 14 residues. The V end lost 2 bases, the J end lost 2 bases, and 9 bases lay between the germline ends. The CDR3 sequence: CASSESWLNTEAFF. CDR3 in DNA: TGTGCCAGCAGTGAATCATGGCTAAACACTGAAGCTTTCTTT.

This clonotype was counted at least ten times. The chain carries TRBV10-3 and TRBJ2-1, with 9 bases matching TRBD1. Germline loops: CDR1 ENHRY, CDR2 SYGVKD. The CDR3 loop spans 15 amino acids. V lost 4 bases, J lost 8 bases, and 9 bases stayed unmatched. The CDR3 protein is CAISGPGQGYDEQFF. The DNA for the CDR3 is TGTGCCATCAGTGGCCCGGGACAGGGCTATGATGAGCAGTTCTTC.

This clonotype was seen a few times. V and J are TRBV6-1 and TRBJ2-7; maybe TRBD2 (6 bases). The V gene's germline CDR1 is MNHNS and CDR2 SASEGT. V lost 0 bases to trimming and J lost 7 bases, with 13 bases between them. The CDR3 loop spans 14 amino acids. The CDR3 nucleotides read TGTGCCAGCAGTGAAGCGGGGGGTTTGGGGGAGCAGTACTTC. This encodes CASSEAGGLGEQYF.